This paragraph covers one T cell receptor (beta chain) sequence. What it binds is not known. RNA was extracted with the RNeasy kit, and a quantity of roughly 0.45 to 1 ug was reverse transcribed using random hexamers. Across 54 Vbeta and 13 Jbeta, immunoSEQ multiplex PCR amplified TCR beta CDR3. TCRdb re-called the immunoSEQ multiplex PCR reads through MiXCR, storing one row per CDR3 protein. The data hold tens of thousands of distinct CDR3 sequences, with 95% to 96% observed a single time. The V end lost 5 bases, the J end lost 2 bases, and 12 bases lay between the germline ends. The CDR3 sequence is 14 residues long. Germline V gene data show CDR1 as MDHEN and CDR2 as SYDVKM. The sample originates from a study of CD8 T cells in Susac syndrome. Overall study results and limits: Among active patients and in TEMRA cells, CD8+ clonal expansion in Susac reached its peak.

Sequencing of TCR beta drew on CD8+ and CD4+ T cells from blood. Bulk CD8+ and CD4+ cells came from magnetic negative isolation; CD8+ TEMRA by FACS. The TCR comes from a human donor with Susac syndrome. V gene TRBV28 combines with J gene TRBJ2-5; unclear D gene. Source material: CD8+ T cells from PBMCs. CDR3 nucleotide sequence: TGTGCCAGCAGTAACTCCGTGAGACAAGAGACCCAGTACTTC. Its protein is CASSNSVRQETQYF.